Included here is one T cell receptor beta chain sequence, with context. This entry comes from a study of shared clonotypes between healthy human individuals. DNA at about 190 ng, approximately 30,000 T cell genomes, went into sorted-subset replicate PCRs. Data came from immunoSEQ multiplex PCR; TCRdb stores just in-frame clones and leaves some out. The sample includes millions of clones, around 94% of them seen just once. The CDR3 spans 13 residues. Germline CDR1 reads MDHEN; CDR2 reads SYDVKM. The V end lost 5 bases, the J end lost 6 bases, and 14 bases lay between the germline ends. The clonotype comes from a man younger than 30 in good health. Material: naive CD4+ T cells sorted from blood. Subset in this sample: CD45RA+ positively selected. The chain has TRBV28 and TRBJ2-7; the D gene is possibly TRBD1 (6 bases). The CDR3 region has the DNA TGTGCCAGCAGTCCAACAGGGCTGAGCGAGCAGTACTTC. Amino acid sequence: CASSPTGLSEQYF.